This T cell receptor (beta chain) was sequenced for a study of neurological immune-mediated disorders. Points from the study as a whole: The greatest degree of TCR clonal expansion was observed in HTLV-1-associated myelopathy, with the lowest in multiple sclerosis, below that of healthy controls.

This CDR3 spans 12 amino acids. The V and J ends lost 9 bases and 2 bases respectively, with 10 bases between them. CDR1 and CDR2 (germline): LNHDA, SQIVND (reference sequence). The study built sorted libraries from 1 million CD4+ or CD8+ T cells. This clonotype was picked up many times. Its antigen is not identified. A read error may explain this, as a much larger clone is one base away. Using its own MiXCR run on the 5' RACE reads, TCRdb lists one record per CDR3 protein. The table shows 15,000 to 20,000 distinct CDR3 sequences, with approximately 11% occurring only once. This sequence was found in a woman in her forties or fifties in good health. Sequenced material: CD8+ T cells from blood. The chain has TRBV19 and TRBJ1-2, with a weak D call TRBD1 (5 bases). The CDR3, as DNA: TGTGCCAGCCGGACACCGAACTATGGCTACACCTTC. As protein: CASRTPNYGYTF.